This entry is about one TCR beta chain. Its antigen remains unidentified. Per-base quality was not reported, and no clone a single base away is much larger than it. This sample stems from a study of blood T cell repertoires in COVID-19 (dated by TCRdb to the early 2020s). At the level of the whole study: Samples covering the acute and convalescent phases of COVID-19 were provided by collaborators in the United States, Italy and Spain. A de-identified subject ID, COVID-19 status, age in years and sex were almost always included in the sample metadata. The prospective study material was composed of cDNA or gDNA derived from T cells, B-cell-depleted T cells, or PBMCs. A freely available public database, intended as a resource for researchers studying the immune response to SARS-CoV-2, is where the repertoires were released. Deeply sampled blood TCRbeta repertoires from subjects exposed to, actively infected with, or recovered from COVID-19 were included in the dataset. HLA class I and class II types, where available, came from metadata supplied by the sample provider rather than from assay-based typing. Samples were obtained from the ongoing ImmuneRACE study (first 160 participants) and from 1,200 or so subjects provided by 6 global collaborators.

Whole blood was collected in K2EDTA tubes by collaborating institutions according to the institutions' own protocols. For TCRbeta analysis, collaborators shipped samples in one of three forms: frozen whole blood, isolated PBMCs, or DNA extracted from either of those sample types. Study-wide conclusions, independent of this receptor: The amount of clinical and demographic metadata varied by source and participant and was provided uncurated.

The immunoSEQ Assay, a bias-controlled multiplex PCR, was used to amplify TCRbeta CDR3 regions from genomic DNA. Turning to the authors' computational methods: Nucleated cell counts per sample were estimated from amplification of reference gene primers within the assay. To quantify the absolute abundance of each unique TCRbeta CDR3 rearrangement, sequence reads were collapsed and filtered. For each sample, productive Simpson clonality was calculated by taking the square root of Simpson's diversity index across productive rearrangements. The table was pulled from immuneACCESS by TCRdb, which kept in-frame rearrangements only. Such tables lose some clones; where checked, under half of the loss comes from unresolved V genes, and the rest has no known cause. The V and J calls and clone size are taken from that table; D and trimming were inferred from the DNA. The table for this sample lists roughly 40,000 clones; 70% to 90% of them were counted only once. 25% to 35% of the sample belongs to the ten largest clones.

Trimming leaves V shorter by 5 bases and J shorter by 10 bases, with the junction holding 10 bases beyond the gene matches. The germline V gene (reference sequence) yields SEHNR for CDR1 and FQNEAQ for CDR2. The CDR3 goes from the cysteine to the phenylalanine over 15 residues. Kept here is only the CDR3 DNA, which spans 45 bases and is read in frame from base 1. This clonotype originated in a woman older than 75 with acute or convalescent COVID-19. In this chain, TRBV7-9 is recombined with TRBJ2-1; a stretch of 11 junction bases matches TRBD1. Source material: peripheral blood. The CDR3 protein sequence reads: CASSLGQGALVEQFF. The sequence in DNA is TGTGCCAGCAGCCTCGGACAGGGGGCTCTAGTCGAGCAGTTCTTC.